This record covers a single TCR beta chain. The trim removed 4 bases at V and 4 bases at J, leaving 6 bases unmatched. There are 16 residues in the CDR3. Germline V gives CDR1 SGHAT, CDR2 FQNNGV. This entry comes from a study of blood T cell repertoires in COVID-19. Across the study: Sites across the United States, Italy and Spain contributed samples from acute and convalescent COVID-19.

Seattle's enrolled individuals joined amid active infection and were then monitored longitudinally. How the authors handled the data: The assay estimated nucleated cells by amplifying reference gene primers. Measured with immunoSEQ multiplex PCR; TCRdb has only the in-frame clones, and not every one. For V, J and clone size, that table is used; D and trimming come from the DNA. In the table there are roughly 440,000 clones, more than 70% of which are singletons. This TCR derives from a woman in her forties or fifties with COVID-19, enrolled during active disease. Sequences were obtained from peripheral blood. The V call is TRBV11-2, the J call TRBJ2-1; TRBD2 agrees at 11 bases. CDR3 sequence reads: CASSSPGTSGYNEQFF. In DNA, the CDR3 is TGTGCCAGCAGCTCCCCCGGGACTAGCGGATACAATGAGCAGTTCTTC.